The clone carrying this T cell receptor (beta chain) appeared many times. Antigen: not known. This CDR3 region has 14 residues. The ends were cut back, 7 bases at V and 4 bases at J, with 13 bases in the middle. Per germline, CDR1 MNHEY and CDR2 SVGAGI. This entry is derived from a study of T-cell reconstitution after alpha-beta-depleted transplantation in children. General study findings and limits: Hyperexpanded clones declined; after one year, newly produced T cells mostly supplied diversity. The origin of high day-60 TCRbeta diversity in some patients lay in surviving recipient T cells and thymic progenitors.

Unique molecular identifiers were used to barcode this TCRbeta library. TCRdb itself ran the PCR reads through MiXCR, one entry per CDR3 protein. Here the sample spans roughly 240,000 distinct CDR3 sequences, around 7.8% being singletons. The chain is built from TRBV6-5 and TRBJ2-2; D is tentatively TRBD1 or TRBD2 (7 bases each). Source: PBMCs, mostly from graft donor cells, taken 180 days after TCRalphabeta/CD19-depleted stem cell transplant. The receptor's source is a male patient between 10 and 17 years old who had a stem cell transplant for acute lymphoblastic leukemia, so the T cells may come from the graft donor. The CDR3 sequence: CASIQGGGTGELFF. The CDR3 DNA is TGTGCCAGCATCCAGGGGGGGGGCACCGGGGAGCTGTTTTTT.